A single sample gave rise to the 23 T cell receptor beta chains below, sequenced in a study of tumor-infiltrating lymphocytes in primary liver carcinoma. Making TCR beta cDNA involved around 510 ng total RNA and a constant-region primer. Three nested multiplex PCR rounds, a slightly modified ARM-PCR, produced the libraries for TCR beta. TRBV1-TRBV30 forward primers and a C-beta reverse primer were used in the first two PCR rounds, which each ran for approximately 11 cycles. MiXCR, run by TCRdb on the multiplex PCR reads, gives a single entry per CDR3 protein. The data contain 300,000 to 400,000 distinct CDR3 sequences, approximately 64% of them singletons. Germline DNA was extracted too, while blood RNA derived from unsorted whole blood. Sequencing was done on a sample of peripheral blood. These receptors were obtained from a man aged 35 to 55 with primary liver carcinoma and hepatitis B virus infection.

For this clonotype: A much larger clone lies a single base off, so this may be a read error. The chain carries TRBV10-2 and TRBJ2-7, with TRBD2 matching 7 bases. CDR3 length equals 14 residues. V lost 1 base, J lost 0 bases, and 0 bases stayed unmatched. In germline, CDR1 is WSHSY, CDR2 SAAADI. This CDR3 is CASSEWEGSYEQYF. The CDR3 DNA is TGCGCCAGCAGTGAGTGGGAGGGCTCCTACGAGCAGTACTTC.

At least ten counts were recorded for this clonotype. This chain connects TRBV6-1 to TRBJ1-3; D gene unclear. The CDR3 extends over 13 amino acids. The V and J ends lost 7 bases and 0 bases respectively, with 7 bases between them. Germline V gene lookup returns CDR1 MNHNS and CDR2 SASEGT. The CDR3 DNA is TGTGCCAGCACACATAACTCTGGAAACACCATATATTTT. This translates into CASTHNSGNTIYF.

Worth noting for this clonotype: The CDR3 does not end in the conserved phenylalanine or tryptophan, so this is likely a read error. The genes are TRBV5-1 and TRBJ2-1; D is uncertain. The CDR3 contains 13 residues. Germline V gives CDR1 SGHRS, CDR2 YFSETQ. V lost 0 bases and J lost 5, with 6 bases in between. CDR3 bases: TGCGCCAGCAGCTTGGCCCTACACAATGAGCAGTTCCTC. Translated: CASSLALHNEQFL.

The chain carries TRBV6-1 and TRBJ1-5; D is undetermined. CDR1 and CDR2 (germline): MNHNS, SASEGT. The CDR3 runs 11 residues. With 3 bases removed from V and 6 bases from J, the gap between germline ends came to 3 bases. Here the CDR3 reads CASSEGQPQHF. CDR3 coding DNA: TGTGCCAGCAGTGAGGGTCAGCCCCAGCATTTT.

The V call is TRBV11-2, the J call TRBJ1-2; tentatively, D is TRBD1 (5 bases). Germline loops: CDR1 SGHAT, CDR2 FQNNGV. This CDR3 comprises 14 residues. The CDR3 DNA follows: TGTGTCAACAGCCGGGACCTTCAAATTTATGGCTACACCTTC. It translates to CVNSRDLQIYGYTF.

With respect to this clonotype: This CDR3 is missing its conserved last phenylalanine or tryptophan, likely due to a read error. The rearrangement uses TRBV5-1 and TRBJ1-5, with a tentative D call TRBD1 (6 bases). V lost 7 bases to trimming and J lost 9 bases, with 17 bases between them. The CDR3 has 13 residues. Per the germline V gene, CDR1 is SGHRS and CDR2 is YFSETQ. The DNA for the CDR3 is TGCGCCAGCTCGTGGGGGCTACTTTCGCCCCAGCATTCT. Translated, it gives CASSWGLLSPQHS.

Of note for this clonotype: This may stem from a read error, because a much larger clone lies one nucleotide away. The chain recombines TRBV28 with TRBJ2-3; D not resolved. The CDR3 covers 12 residues. The ends were cut back, 5 bases at V and 8 bases at J, with 11 bases in the middle. Germline assignment: CDR1 MDHEN and CDR2 SYDVKM. The CDR3 sequence is CASSQTSVTQYF. CDR3 DNA: TGTGCCAGCAGTCAGACATCAGTTACGCAGTATTTT.

This clonotype was recorded many times. V usage is TRBV6-5 and J usage is TRBJ2-7; 11 bases agree with TRBD2. V shed 7 bases and J 1 base; nucleotides not matched to a gene: 3. Germline CDR1 MNHEY, CDR2 SVGAGI. The CDR3 extends over 14 amino acids. CDR3 sequence: CASKRTSGSYEQYF. DNA of the CDR3: TGTGCCAGCAAAAGGACTAGCGGGTCCTACGAGCAGTACTTC.

To note about this clonotype: A much larger clone lies a single base off, so this may be a read error. This chain joins TRBV30 and TRBJ2-1; D unresolved. CDR3 size: 13 residues. Germline V gene sequence: CDR1 GTSNPN, CDR2 SVGIG (reference sequence). CDR3 nucleotide sequence: TGTGCCTGGAGTGCCATCCACTACAATGAGCAGCTCTTC. Protein product: CAWSAIHYNEQLF.

This chain connects TRBV30 to TRBJ2-4; 9 positions match TRBD1. Germline CDR1 GTSNPN, CDR2 SVGIG (reference sequence). The CDR3 extends over 14 amino acids. The trim removed 0 bases at V and 9 bases at J, leaving 6 bases unmatched. CDR3 protein: CAWSVLGTGTIQYF. The DNA for the CDR3 is TGTGCCTGGAGTGTACTCGGGACAGGGACCATTCAGTACTTC.

A note on this clonotype: One base away lies a much larger clone, so this may be a sequencing read error. Likely a read error: the CDR3 ends without its conserved phenylalanine or tryptophan. The chain's CDR3 is CASSLAVNDGYTS. The CDR3 DNA reads TGCGCCAGCAGCTTGGCGGTTAACGATGGCTACACCTCC. V usage is TRBV5-1 and J usage is TRBJ1-2; no reliable D call. CDR3 length equals 13 residues. Germline V CDR1 and CDR2: SGHRS, YFSETQ.

This sequence joins TRBV5-1 and TRBJ2-5; 11 bases are a match to TRBD2. The CDR3 is 14 residues long. Per the germline V gene, CDR1 is SGHRS and CDR2 is YFSETQ. J was trimmed by 5 bases and V by 4 bases; bases with no gene match: 4. This CDR3 is CASSRGLAVETQYF. The CDR3 nucleotides read TGCGCCAGCAGCAGGGGACTAGCGGTCGAGACCCAGTACTTC.

The J gene is TRBJ2-7, the V gene TRBV11-2; D is perhaps TRBD2 (6 bases). This CDR3 spans 13 amino acids. Germline CDR1 and CDR2: SGHAT and FQNNGV. V shed 0 bases and J shed 13 bases, with 16 bases lying between them. The CDR3 reads CASSLETGTPPYF. The CDR3 nucleotides read TGTGCCAGCAGCTTAGAGACCGGGACTCCACCTTACTTC.

For this clonotype: In this CDR3 the conserved last residue, phenylalanine or tryptophan, is missing, so a read error is likely. It is unclear where the CDR3 begins or ends on the DNA, so no DNA is shown, and the CDR3 is as TCRdb lists it. The J gene is TRBJ2-1, the V gene TRBV11-2; the table assigns TRBD2, which was not confirmed against the DNA. The CDR3 comprises 15 residues, both ends counted. Per germline, CDR1 SGHAT and CDR2 FQNNGV. This CDR3 is CASSAGLAAYNEHFL.

This clonotype has only one observation. Mismatch with germline at one junction end may stem from a read error. The chain combines TRBV11-2 with TRBJ2-7; D assignment may be TRBD1 or TRBD2 (5 bases each). CDR1 is SGHAT, CDR2 FQNNGV, per germline. The CDR3 covers 14 residues. The CDR3 region is CACSFRGVRYGQYF. The CDR3 region has the DNA TGTGCCTGCAGCTTCAGAGGGGTGCGGTACGGGCAGTACTTC.

This clonotype came up many times. This sequence joins TRBV10-2 and TRBJ2-1, with D perhaps TRBD1 (6 bases). The length of the CDR3 is 14 residues. The germline V and J ends were trimmed by 6 bases and 0 bases, with 9 bases remaining between them. Germline V gives CDR1 WSHSY, CDR2 SAAADI. CDR3 loop: CASRDRISYNEQFF. The DNA for the CDR3 is TGCGCCAGCAGGGACAGAATCTCCTACAATGAGCAGTTCTTC.

This clonotype appeared once. V gene TRBV11-2 combines with J gene TRBJ2-3; D could derive from TRBD1 or TRBD2 (5 bases each). This CDR3 region has 17 residues. The V gene lost 6 bases and the J gene lost 3 bases, with 22 bases spanning the gap. Germline assignment: CDR1 SGHAT and CDR2 FQNNGV. CDR3 in amino acids: CASSYQVGVEGTDTQYF. The CDR3 DNA is TGTGCCAGCAGTTACCAGGTGGGGGTTGAGGGGACAGATACGCAGTATTTT.

Comments on this clonotype: A read error may explain this, as a much larger clone is one base away. The chain uses TRBV6-5 and TRBJ1-4; maybe TRBD1 (6 bases). CDR1 is MNHEY, CDR2 SVGAGI, per germline. The CDR3 consists of 15 residues. The CDR3 region has the DNA TGTGCCAGCAGTTACGGCGCAGGGGATAATGAAAGACTGTTTTTT. This gives the protein CASSYGAGDNERLFF.

The rearrangement links TRBV25-1 to TRBJ2-2, with D perhaps TRBD1 or TRBD2 (5 bases each). V was pared by 8 bases and J by 7 bases, with 17 bases between. This CDR3 has 14 amino acids. Per the germline V gene, CDR1 is MGHDK and CDR2 is SYGVNS. CDR3: CASGHGARIGELFF. The CDR3 nucleotides are TGTGCCAGCGGCCACGGGGCGAGGATCGGGGAGCTGTTTTTT.

Worth noting for this clonotype: A much larger clone differs by one base, so this may be a read error. The chain uses TRBV10-3 and TRBJ2-7; 7 bases agree with TRBD1. The CDR3 has 14 residues. Germline V CDR1 and CDR2: ENHRY, SYGVKD. The DNA of the CDR3 is TGTGCCATCACTACCGGGACAGTAGCCTACGAGCAGCACTTC. This translates into CAITTGTVAYEQHF.

As regards this clonotype: A junction boundary mismatches the germline segment, possibly from a read error. The chain carries TRBV4-1 and TRBJ2-7, with 7 bases that match TRBD1. The CDR3 is 15 amino acids. The germline gives CDR1 MGHRA, CDR2 YSYEKL. Here the CDR3 DNA reads TGCGCCAACAGCCGAGAGAACAGGGGAAGCTACGAGCAGTACTTC. Translated: CANSRENRGSYEQYF.

The chain employs TRBV5-3 and TRBJ2-1, with 9 bases identical to TRBD1. TRBV5-3 is annotated as an ORF whose role is uncertain. The CDR3 sequence is 15 residues long. Trimming removed 0 bases from V and 8 bases from J; junction bases left unmatched: 6. The CDR3 region is CARSLGQGGLDEQFF. Written as DNA, the CDR3 is TGTGCCAGAAGCTTGGGACAGGGGGGGCTGGATGAGCAGTTCTTC.

Notes on this clonotype: A much larger clone differs from this one at a single base, so this may be a read error. V is TRBV4-1 and J is TRBJ2-7, with D unclear. The CDR3 is made up of 15 amino acids. Trimming stripped 1 base from V and 5 bases from J, with 15 bases between. Per germline, CDR1 MGHRA and CDR2 YSYEKL. The CDR3, as DNA: TGCGCCAGCAGCCAAGCCTCCGCAAGGATGAACGAGCAGTACTTC. This gives the protein CASSQASARMNEQYF.